This entry features one TCR beta chain sequence. This sample was included in a study of blood T cell repertoires in COVID-19. Overall study context: From the United States, Italy and Spain came samples of acute and convalescent COVID-19.

Data came from immunoSEQ multiplex PCR; TCRdb stores just in-frame clones and leaves some out. Seen here are about 260,000 clones, approximately 83% observed once, and the top ten hold about an eighth. The clonotype comes from a human donor in a cohort sampled during active COVID-19. The sample was peripheral blood.

The CDR3 coding sequence is TGTGCCAGCAGCTTAGCGCTTGGAGGGACCAATTCACCCCTCCACTTT. Translating it yields CASSLALGGTNSPLHF. The chain joins TRBV7-2 to TRBJ1-6; the D gene is possibly TRBD1 (5 bases). CDR1 and CDR2 from the germline V gene are SGHTA and FQGNSA. There are 16 residues in the CDR3. The V and J ends lost 0 bases and 7 bases respectively, with 13 bases between them.